This paragraph reports one T cell receptor beta chain. Its target antigen remains unknown. Base qualities were left out, and no much larger clone turns up one base away. The library was produced with RT-PCR. Sequenced using an Illumina HiSeq 2500. TCRdb reanalyzed the raw reads on its own, using fastp at Q25 for trimming and MiXCR for clone calling, and kept in-frame beta chains. Each record represents a unique CDR3 protein, reported with the most common genes and DNA among its rows. The sample yields about 700,000 distinct CDR3 sequences; around 16% were counted once. 11% of the sample lies in the top ten. This sample was included in a study of response to subunit inactivated influenza vaccine (dated by TCRdb to 2017 to 2018). For the wider study: The study used deep quantitative T cell receptor repertoire profiling to track responses to a trivalent subunit inactivated influenza vaccine. Results the study describes overall, beyond this receptor: The authors proposed that each seasonal influenza vaccination may bring in only a limited number of new T cells.

The germline V gene yields KGHSH for CDR1 and LQKENI for CDR2. Inclusive of the bounding cysteine and phenylalanine, the CDR3 is 14 residues long. Only the CDR3 region is kept as DNA, spanning 42 bases read in frame from base 1. V and J are truncated by 3 bases and 3 bases respectively, leaving an intervening sequence of 9 bases. This chain joins TRBV18 to TRBJ1-5; the D gene cannot be resolved reliably. The source is a man aged 50 to 59 who received an inactivated influenza vaccine. Donor details come from another sample of the same person, matched by shared clones. The sequencing used PBMCs from blood, collected 11 to 12 days after vaccination. The CDR3 region: CASSPLGVNQPQHF. The nucleotide sequence reads TGTGCCAGCTCACCCCTCGGGGTCAATCAGCCCCAGCATTTT.